The text below deals with one T cell receptor beta chain. This record comes from a study of control samples from healthy donors and cancer patients. The CDR3 has 14 amino acids. Losses at the gene ends were 8 bases for V and 5 bases for J; bases not matched to a gene: 11. CDR1 and CDR2 (germline): MGHDK, SYGVNS. Repertoires were generated with immunoSEQ multiplex PCR, while TCRdb's copy carries only in-frame clones and drops some. The sample holds roughly 63,000 clones; 80% to 95% are singletons and the top ten take 1.7%. This receptor was identified in a man in his forties with colorectal cancer. The specimen sequenced was PBMCs. The V and J genes are TRBV25-1 and TRBJ1-1, with 7 bases matching TRBD1. The CDR3 sequence is CASQSTTGWTEAFF. CDR3 nucleotide sequence: TGTGCCAGCCAGAGTACGACAGGGTGGACTGAAGCTTTCTTT.